The 17 T cell receptor beta chains listed next were all sequenced from one sample in a study of shared clonotypes between healthy human individuals. Profiling relied on immunoSEQ multiplex PCR, and the TCRdb table lists in-frame clones only, not all of them. Among 2 million to 2.5 million clones listed, 90% to 97% were seen once. Sequencing was done on a sample of naive CD4+ T cells sorted from blood. Regarding subset: CD45RA+ positively selected. The receptor source for this set is a young man in good health.

The gene calls are TRBV9 and TRBJ2-1; D might be TRBD2 (6 bases). Germline assignment: CDR1 SGDLS and CDR2 YYNGEE. V lost 0 bases and J lost 10, with 14 bases in between. This CDR3 region has 14 residues. The chain's CDR3 is CASSVGSGVSEQFF. CDR3 nucleotides: TGTGCCAGCAGCGTAGGGTCGGGAGTCTCGGAGCAGTTCTTC.

With regard to this clone: Different DNA sequences within this sample yield the same CDR3. The chain carries TRBV28 and TRBJ2-7; D gene unclear. This CDR3 is 11 amino acids long. V was cut by 5 bases and J by 4 bases, with 6 bases left in between. Germline V gene data show CDR1 as MDHEN and CDR2 as SYDVKM. The chain's CDR3 is CASSPRYEQYF. The CDR3 DNA sequence: TGTGCCAGCAGTCCCCGTTACGAGCAGTACTTC.

The rearrangement links TRBV7-9 to TRBJ2-5; the D gene could be TRBD1 or TRBD2 (6 bases each). In germline, CDR1 is SEHNR, CDR2 FQNEAQ (reference sequence). The CDR3 has 13 residues. The germline V and J ends were trimmed by 4 bases and 5 bases, with 11 bases remaining between them. The CDR3 coding sequence is TGTGCCAGCAGCTCCGGGGGCAAGGAGACCCAGTACTTC. This gives the protein CASSSGGKETQYF.

The J gene is TRBJ2-7, the V gene TRBV6-6, with 7 positions matching TRBD2. This CDR3 contains 15 residues. V lost 6 bases and J lost 3; bases outside the gene matches: 11. Germline CDR1 is MNHNY and CDR2 is SVGAGI (reference sequence). In nucleotides, the CDR3 is TGTGCCAGCAGCTCCCAGCGGGACCCACTCTACGAGCAGTACTTC. Amino acid sequence: CASSSQRDPLYEQYF.

This clone occurred once. The sample holds other DNA sequences that translate to the same CDR3. This sequence joins TRBV30 and TRBJ1-5; 8 nucleotides agree with TRBD1. There are 13 residues in the CDR3. Per the germline V gene, CDR1 is GTSNPN and CDR2 is SVGIG (reference sequence). V lost 4 bases and J lost 2; bases outside the gene matches: 1. CDR3 sequence: CAWNRGGNQPQHF. As DNA, the CDR3 is TGTGCCTGGAACAGGGGGGGCAATCAGCCCCAGCATTTT.

This clone has only one observation. The chain combines TRBV27 with TRBJ2-5; 14 bases are shared with TRBD2. Germline assignment: CDR1 MNHEY and CDR2 SMNVEV (reference sequence). The J segment lost 7 bases and the V segment lost 3 bases, leaving 10 bases of the junction unmatched. The CDR3 loop spans 17 amino acids. CDR3 coding DNA: TGTGCCAGCAGTTTGCCCGGGACTAGCGGGAGTCTGGGGACCCAGTACTTC. This sequence encodes CASSLPGTSGSLGTQYF.

The chain uses TRBV7-6 and TRBJ2-1; weak D call: TRBD1 (6 bases). CDR3 length equals 15 residues. Between the trimmed V and J ends, which lost 1 base and 5 bases, there was a span of 12 bases. Germline CDR1 and CDR2: SGHVS and FNYEAQ. This CDR3 reads CASSLVPGANNEQFF. The CDR3 DNA follows: TGTGCCAGCAGCTTAGTCCCAGGGGCGAACAATGAGCAGTTCTTC.

V and J are TRBV6-5 and TRBJ2-3, with 9 bases that match TRBD1. J gave up 2 bases and V 8 bases, and 8 bases lay outside the gene matches. Looked up from germline, CDR1 is MNHEY and CDR2 is SVGAGI. The CDR3 sequence is 15 residues long. CDR3 amino acids: CASHSTGGFTDTQYF. CDR3 nucleotides: TGTGCCAGCCATTCGACAGGGGGTTTCACAGATACGCAGTATTTT.

This clone was picked up one time. This sequence joins TRBV6-5 and TRBJ2-7; D remains unclear. Deletions cut 6 bases from V and 5 bases from J, with 20 bases between. Germline V gene lookup returns CDR1 MNHEY and CDR2 SVGAGI. CDR3 length: 15 residues. CDR3 loop: CASSYHSTAQNEQYF. The CDR3, as DNA: TGTGCCAGCAGCTACCATTCCACGGCACAGAACGAGCAGTACTTC.

The rearrangement links TRBV30 to TRBJ1-3; 11 bases fit TRBD1. The CDR3 sequence is 16 residues long. Per the germline V gene, CDR1 is GTSNPN and CDR2 is SVGIG (reference sequence). Trimming removed 7 bases from V and 5 bases from J; junction bases left unmatched: 13. CDR3 nucleotide sequence: TGTGCCTTGGGTAGAACGGACAGGGGGCAAAGAAACACCATATATTTT. Protein: CALGRTDRGQRNTIYF. Filled out from reference TRBV30 and TRBJ1-3, the complete variable domain reads SQTIHQWPATLVQPVGSPLSLECTVEGTSNPNLYWYRQAAGRGLQLLFYSVGIGQISSEVPQNLSASRPQDRQFILSSKKLLLSDSGFYLCALGRTDRGQRNTIYFGEGSWLTVV.

The chain carries TRBV29-1 and TRBJ2-1, with TRBD1 matching 8 bases. This CDR3 has 13 amino acids. CDR1 and CDR2 (germline): SQVTM, ANQGSEA. Trimming removed 6 bases from V and 9 bases from J; junction bases left unmatched: 10. The CDR3 protein is CSVVDQGAGEQFF. For the CDR3, the DNA is TGCAGCGTCGTAGACCAGGGGGCCGGTGAGCAGTTCTTC.

The chain recombines TRBV15 with TRBJ1-2; 7 nucleotides match TRBD1. This CDR3 has 14 residues. CDR1 is LNHNV and CDR2 is YYDKDF in the germline V gene (reference sequence). V lost 9 bases and J lost 5; bases outside the gene matches: 12. The CDR3 region is CATSPGQLGYGYTF. The CDR3 nucleotides read TGTGCCACATCGCCGGGACAGCTTGGTTATGGCTACACCTTC.

This chain connects TRBV2 to TRBJ1-1; D perhaps matches TRBD1 (6 bases). This CDR3 comprises 15 residues. The germline V gene has CDR1 SNHLY and CDR2 FYNNEI. V lost 1 base and J 1 base, leaving 10 bases between the germline ends. In DNA form, the CDR3 reads TGTGCCAGCAGTGAAGTTGGAGGGGGGAACACTGAAGCTTTCTTT. This codes for CASSEVGGGNTEAFF. The full variable domain, rest sourced from reference TRBV2 and TRBJ1-1, is EPEVTQTPSHQVTQMGQEVILRCVPISNHLYFYWYRQILGQKVEFLVSFYNNEISEKSEIFDDQFSVERPDGSNFTLKIRSTKLEDSAMYFCASSEVGGGNTEAFFGQGTRLTVV.

The V and J genes are TRBV6-5 and TRBJ2-3; D unresolved. This CDR3 comprises 14 residues. V was cut by 6 bases and J by 1 base, with 11 bases left in between. Germline loops: CDR1 MNHEY, CDR2 SVGAGI. CDR3 DNA: TGTGCCAGCAGGCCACCCCACGGCACAGATACGCAGTATTTT. This sequence encodes CASRPPHGTDTQYF.

The chain is built from TRBV4-1 and TRBJ2-4; D is unclear. CDR1 is MGHRA and CDR2 is YSYEKL in the germline V gene. V gave up 0 bases and J gave up 3 bases, with 12 bases separating them. The CDR3 length is 16 residues. The CDR3 is CASSQDISSDKNIQYF. The CDR3 DNA reads TGCGCCAGCAGCCAAGATATATCTAGTGACAAAAACATTCAGTACTTC.

The chain is built from TRBV6-1 and TRBJ1-6; no reliable D call. V was shortened by 7 bases and J by 9 bases, with 7 bases between the two germline ends. The CDR3 loop spans 11 amino acids. The V gene's germline CDR1 is MNHNS and CDR2 SASEGT. CDR3 residues: CASKNGSPLHF. CDR3 in DNA: TGTGCCAGCAAGAATGGTTCACCCCTCCACTTT.

The rearrangement joins TRBV27 to TRBJ1-5, with D unresolved. CDR1 is MNHEY and CDR2 is SMNVEV in the germline V gene (reference sequence). The CDR3 is 16 residues long. The ends were cut back, 1 base at V and 5 bases at J, with 15 bases in the middle. The CDR3 here is CASSLFSWGMDQPQHF. The CDR3 DNA is TGTGCCAGCAGTTTATTTAGCTGGGGAATGGATCAGCCCCAGCATTTT.